These 21 T cell receptor beta chains share one sample of origin, sequenced in a study of high-grade serous ovarian cancer treatment subgroups. Data came from immunoSEQ multiplex PCR; TCRdb stores just in-frame clones and leaves some out. The sample yields thousands of clones, approximately 81% seen once. The tumor samples were collected prior to definitive surgery or chemotherapy. Sequenced sample: tumor tissue. Receptors were obtained from a human donor with high-grade serous ovarian cancer.

This chain links TRBV11-1 with TRBJ2-5, with D tentatively TRBD1 or TRBD2 (5 bases each). The CDR3 is 15 amino acids. V was cut by 5 bases and J by 5 bases, with 18 bases left in between. Germline CDR1 SGHAT, CDR2 FQDESV (reference sequence). The CDR3: CASSPRDGGTETQYF. The CDR3 coding sequence is TGTGCCAGCAGCCCCAGGGACGGCGGAACGGAGACCCAGTACTTC.

This clone has only one observation. The chain is built from TRBV7-8 and TRBJ2-5; 12 bases are shared with TRBD2. This CDR3 region has 16 residues. V shed 5 bases, J shed 4 bases, and the junction held 8 bases outside the gene matches. Germline V gene data show CDR1 as SGHVS and CDR2 as FQNEAQ. As DNA, the CDR3 is TGTGCCAGCAGCATATGGACTAGCGGGGCGGGAGAGACCCAGTACTTC. Translation gives CASSIWTSGAGETQYF.

The chain links TRBV10-3 to TRBJ2-7; D possibly corresponds to TRBD2 (5 bases). The CDR3 extends over 13 amino acids. Germline V lookup: CDR1 ENHRY, CDR2 SYGVKD. The V end was cut by 6 bases, the J end by 3 bases, with 12 bases between. The CDR3 DNA sequence: TGTGCCATCAGGTCAGGCGAGGGCTACGAGCAGTACTTC. Residues: CAIRSGEGYEQYF.

In this sample, this clone turned up a few times. This chain's CDR3 is CASSQGPEEKLFF. Here the CDR3 DNA reads TGTGCCAGCTCCCAGGGGCCGGAGGAAAAACTGTTTTTT. The V and J genes are TRBV6-5 and TRBJ1-4; TRBD1 might be the D (6 bases). The CDR3 contains 13 residues. CDR1 and CDR2 from the germline V gene are MNHEY and SVGAGI. Trimming removed 8 bases from V and 8 bases from J, with 15 bases in between.

J is TRBJ2-2 and V is TRBV2, with TRBD1 matching over 8 bases. CDR1 and CDR2 (germline): SNHLY, FYNNEI. The V segment lost 5 bases and the J segment 1 base; nucleotides outside the gene matches: 9. The CDR3 consists of 17 residues. The CDR3 DNA follows: TGTGCCAGCAGTCCAAACCCCGGGACAGGGAACACCGGGGAGCTGTTTTTT. It translates to CASSPNPGTGNTGELFF.

The V gene is TRBV7-8, the J gene TRBJ2-1, with 10 bases aligning to TRBD2. CDR3 length equals 16 residues. V lost 5 bases to trimming and J lost 9 bases; unmatched junction nucleotides: 13. Looked up from germline, CDR1 is SGHVS and CDR2 is FQNEAQ. The CDR3 protein is CASSEDGLAGAGEQFF. In nucleotides, the CDR3 is TGTGCCAGCAGCGAAGATGGGCTAGCGGGGGCGGGTGAGCAGTTCTTC.

This clone was observed a few times. This chain joins TRBV11-2 and TRBJ1-5; D possibly corresponds to TRBD1 (6 bases). The ends were cut back, 3 bases at V and 3 bases at J, with 12 bases in the middle. Germline values: CDR1 SGHAT, CDR2 FQNNGV. CDR3 size: 15 residues. The CDR3 sequence is CASSLGWDTNQPQHF. In DNA form, the CDR3 reads TGTGCCAGCAGCTTGGGATGGGACACCAATCAGCCCCAGCATTTT.

J is TRBJ2-5 and V is TRBV6-1; D remains unclear. The CDR3 extends over 11 amino acids. Germline V gives CDR1 MNHNS, CDR2 SASEGT. The V and J ends lost 5 bases and 4 bases respectively, with 5 bases between them. CDR3 amino acids: CASSSRETQYF. The CDR3, as DNA: TGTGCCAGCAGTTCGCGAGAGACCCAGTACTTC.

This clone was recorded only once. The chain joins TRBV28 to TRBJ2-2, with unresolved D. This CDR3 has 15 residues. Germline CDR1 reads MDHEN; CDR2 reads SYDVKM. Trimming cost V 2 bases and J 5 bases, with 12 bases left between them. The CDR3 protein is CASSLTPALTGELFF. CDR3 DNA sequence: TGTGCCAGCAGTTTAACCCCTGCATTAACCGGGGAGCTGTTTTTT.

The chain is built from TRBV5-1 and TRBJ2-3; D remains unclear. CDR1 and CDR2 (germline): SGHRS, YFSETQ. The CDR3 contains 12 residues. The ends were cut back, 3 bases at V and 4 bases at J, with 6 bases in the middle. In DNA form, the CDR3 reads TGCGCCAGCAGCTCGGCCCCAGATACGCAGTATTTT. Protein product: CASSSAPDTQYF. The full variable domain, in which reference TRBV5-1 and TRBJ2-3 provide the parts outside the CDR3, is KAGVTQTPRYLIKTRGQQVTLSCSPISGHRSVSWYQQTPGQGLQFLFEYFSETQRNKGNFPGRFSGRQFSNSRSEMNVSTLELGDSALYLCASSSAPDTQYFGPGTRLTVL.

This clone was picked up a small number of times. V is TRBV10-2 and J is TRBJ2-1, with TRBD2 identical over 9 bases. The CDR3 runs to 15 residues. Trimming at V came to 8 bases and at J to 3 bases, leaving 8 bases not matched to a gene. Germline lookup yields CDR1 WSHSY and CDR2 SAAADI. The CDR3 DNA reads as TGCGCCAGCGGGGTAGCGGGGGCCTACTACAATGAGCAGTTCTTC. Its protein is CASGVAGAYYNEQFF.

This chain joins TRBV6-5 and TRBJ2-1; 7 bases map to TRBD2. With 9 bases clipped from V and 12 bases from J, the junction kept 11 bases outside the gene matches. This CDR3 has 12 residues. Germline V gene lookup returns CDR1 MNHEY and CDR2 SVGAGI. In DNA, the CDR3 is TGTGCCAGTTCAATCTCAACTAGCGCGCAGTTCTTC. Encoded protein: CASSISTSAQFF.

The chain employs TRBV6-5 and TRBJ1-1; D call uncertain. Trimming shortened V by 0 bases and J by 4 bases, and 12 bases separated the two germline ends. Germline CDR1 MNHEY, CDR2 SVGAGI. The CDR3 has 15 residues. The CDR3 DNA sequence: TGTGCCAGCAGTTACTCGATAACCGGGAGCACTGAAGCTTTCTTT. Its protein is CASSYSITGSTEAFF.

This chain connects TRBV11-3 to TRBJ1-3, with D unclear. Germline loops: CDR1 SGHNT, CDR2 YENEEA. The CDR3 consists of 13 residues. V was clipped by 5 bases and J by 3 bases, with 8 bases between them. The CDR3 loop is CASSPTNGNTIYF. In DNA, the CDR3 is TGTGCCAGCAGCCCAACCAATGGAAACACCATATATTTT. Using reference TRBV11-3 and TRBJ1-3 for the parts outside the CDR3, the full variable domain is EAGVVQSPRYKIIEKKQPVAFWCNPISGHNTLYWYLQNLGQGPELLIRYENEEAVDDSQLPKDRFSAERLKGVDSTLKIQPAELGDSAVYLCASSPTNGNTIYFGEGSWLTVV.

The table lists this clone with a few counts. This CDR3 is CASRVGQGSEAFF. The CDR3 DNA follows: TGTGCCAGCAGGGTCGGACAGGGCAGTGAAGCTTTCTTT. The rearrangement links TRBV6-5 to TRBJ1-1; 8 bases agree with TRBD1. The CDR3 length is 13 residues. V shed 6 bases, J shed 7 bases, and the junction held 7 bases outside the gene matches. Germline values: CDR1 MNHEY, CDR2 SVGAGI.

The sample holds one count of this clone. The chain uses TRBV6-1 and TRBJ2-6; TRBD1 is a possible D gene (7 bases). V dropped 2 bases and J dropped 1 base, with 12 bases sitting between them. Per germline, CDR1 MNHNS and CDR2 SASEGT. The CDR3 consists of 17 residues. CDR3 residues: CASSERAGGSGANVLTF. CDR3 bases: TGTGCCAGCAGTGAAAGAGCAGGGGGGTCTGGGGCCAACGTCCTGACTTTC.

In this sample, this clone turned up once. This sequence joins TRBV27 and TRBJ2-7, with 12 bases matching TRBD1. CDR3 size: 17 residues. CDR1 is MNHEY and CDR2 is SMNVEV in the germline V gene (reference sequence). V trimming: 0 bases; J trimming: 2 bases; junction bases outside the gene matches: 5. The CDR3 region is CASSLSGDRGLPYEQYF. In DNA form, the CDR3 reads TGTGCCAGCAGTTTATCTGGGGACAGGGGGCTCCCCTACGAGCAGTACTTC.

V and J are TRBV7-3 and TRBJ2-2; a weak D match, TRBD1 (6 bases). The CDR3 totals 14 residues. The V gene lost 6 bases and the J gene lost 6 bases, with 14 bases spanning the gap. In germline, CDR1 is SGHTA, CDR2 FQGTGA. The CDR3 region has the DNA TGTGCCAGCAGTTTTAACAGGGACGCCGGGGAGCTGTTTTTT. Encoded protein: CASSFNRDAGELFF.

This clone was observed once. The chain joins TRBV2 to TRBJ1-5; the D gene is possibly TRBD1 (5 bases). Trimming pared 6 bases from V and 0 bases from J, leaving 12 bases between. Germline V gene sequence: CDR1 SNHLY, CDR2 FYNNEI. There are 15 residues in the CDR3. DNA of the CDR3: TGTGCCAGCAGGGAGACAGAATATAGCAATCAGCCCCAGCATTTT. As protein: CASRETEYSNQPQHF.

The J gene is TRBJ1-4, the V gene TRBV19; TRBD1 aligns across 8 bases. CDR1 is LNHDA and CDR2 is SQIVND in the germline V gene (reference sequence). There are 16 residues in the CDR3. Losses at the gene ends were 10 bases for V and 6 bases for J; bases not matched to a gene: 16. In nucleotides, the CDR3 is TGTGCCACTAAAGGGCCTTGGGGACAGGCCTATGAAAAACTGTTTTTT. It translates to CATKGPWGQAYEKLFF. Full variable domain (outside the CDR3, taken from reference TRBV19 and TRBJ1-4): DGGITQSPKYLFRKEGQNVTLSCEQNLNHDAMYWYRQDPGQGLRLIYYSQIVNDFQKGDIAEGYSVSREKKESFPLTVTSAQKNPTAFYLCATKGPWGQAYEKLFFGSGTQLSVL.

This clone was detected only a few times. The V call is TRBV25-1, the J call TRBJ2-1; tentatively, D is TRBD1 or TRBD2 (6 bases each). The V end was cut by 2 bases, the J end by 4 bases, with 12 bases between. The CDR3 loop spans 15 amino acids. Per germline, CDR1 MGHDK and CDR2 SYGVNS. This CDR3 reads CASSETGAPYNEQFF. In DNA, the CDR3 is TGTGCCAGCAGTGAAACGGGGGCCCCATACAATGAGCAGTTCTTC.